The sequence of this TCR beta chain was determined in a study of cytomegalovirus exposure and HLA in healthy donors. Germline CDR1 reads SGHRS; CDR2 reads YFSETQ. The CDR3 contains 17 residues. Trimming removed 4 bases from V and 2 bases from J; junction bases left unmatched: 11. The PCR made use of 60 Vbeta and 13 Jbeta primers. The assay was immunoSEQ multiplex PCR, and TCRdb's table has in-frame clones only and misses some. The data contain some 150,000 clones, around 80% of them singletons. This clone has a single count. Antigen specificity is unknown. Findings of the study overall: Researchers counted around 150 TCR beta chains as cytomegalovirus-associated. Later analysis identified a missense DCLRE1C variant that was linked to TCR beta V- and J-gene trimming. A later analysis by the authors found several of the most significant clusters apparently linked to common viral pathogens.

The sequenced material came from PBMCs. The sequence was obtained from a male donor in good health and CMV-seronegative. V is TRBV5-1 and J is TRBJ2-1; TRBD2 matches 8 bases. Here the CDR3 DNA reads TGCGCCAGCAGCGCCACCCCAGCGGGGGTTGCCTACAATGAGCAGTTCTTC. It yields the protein CASSATPAGVAYNEQFF.